The 13 T cell receptor beta chains in this list originate from one sample, sequenced in a study of control samples from healthy donors and cancer patients. Data came from immunoSEQ multiplex PCR; TCRdb stores just in-frame clones and leaves some out. The sample shows about 59,000 clones, 92% of them seen only once. The sample comprised PBMCs. Source of these receptors: a man in his forties or fifties with colorectal cancer.

The genes are TRBV7-9 and TRBJ2-1, with D possibly being TRBD1 or TRBD2 (7 bases each). V dropped 0 bases and J dropped 4 bases, with 13 bases sitting between them. The CDR3 totals 16 residues. CDR1 and CDR2 (germline): SEHNR, FQNEAQ (reference sequence). DNA of the CDR3: TGTGCCAGCAGCTTAGCAGCAGGGGGGGCTTACAATGAGCAGTTCTTC. Encoded protein: CASSLAAGGAYNEQFF. Using reference TRBV7-9 and TRBJ2-1 for the parts outside the CDR3, the full variable domain is DTGVSQNPRHKITKRGQNVTFRCDPISEHNRLYWYRQTLGQGPEFLTYFQNEAQLEKSRLLSDRFSAERPKGSFSTLEIQRTEQGDSAMYLCASSLAAGGAYNEQFFGPGTRLTVL.

The chain couples TRBV19 to TRBJ2-2; D is ambiguous. The CDR3 runs to 15 residues. Germline CDR1 is LNHDA and CDR2 is SQIVND (reference sequence). V was pared by 6 bases and J by 4 bases, with 15 bases between. The CDR3 reads CASSIHQVTTGELFF. CDR3 nucleotides: TGTGCCAGTAGCATACACCAGGTGACCACCGGGGAGCTGTTTTTT.

This clone was detected only once. The rearrangement uses TRBV5-1 and TRBJ1-1, with D perhaps TRBD1 (5 bases). Trimming removed 0 bases from V and 4 bases from J, with 10 bases in between. Germline V CDR1 and CDR2: SGHRS, YFSETQ. The CDR3 loop spans 14 amino acids. The CDR3 reads CASSLVGGGTEAFF. The CDR3 DNA sequence: TGCGCCAGCAGCTTGGTTGGGGGAGGCACTGAAGCTTTCTTT.

The V call is TRBV6-1, the J call TRBJ2-6; possible D gene TRBD1, 5 bases. Trimming shortened V by 4 bases and J by 0 bases, and 10 bases separated the two germline ends. The germline V gene encodes CDR1 MNHNS and CDR2 SASEGT. CDR3 length: 16 amino acids. The CDR3 loop reads CASSGQYSSGANVLTF. CDR3 DNA: TGTGCCAGCAGTGGACAGTACAGCTCTGGGGCCAACGTCCTGACTTTC.

The genes are TRBV3-1 (or the pseudogene TRBV3-2) and TRBJ2-1, with D possibly TRBD1 on 6 matching bases. The CDR3 has 14 amino acids. Trimming took 1 base from V and 4 from J, leaving 8 bases between them. CDR1 LGHDT and CDR2 YNNKEL come from the germline V gene (reference sequence). The CDR3 is CASSQGGPYNEQFF. CDR3 in DNA: TGTGCCAGCAGCCAAGGGGGGCCGTACAATGAGCAGTTCTTC.

The rearrangement uses TRBV24-1 and TRBJ1-3; D gene unclear. From germline, CDR1 is KGHDR and CDR2 SFDVKD. The CDR3 contains 14 residues. Trimming pared 0 bases from V and 0 bases from J, leaving 2 bases between. CDR3 sequence: CATSDLRSGNTIYF. CDR3 DNA sequence: TGTGCCACCAGTGATTTGCGCTCTGGAAACACCATATATTTT.

The chain employs TRBV6-2 or TRBV6-3 and TRBJ1-1, with D maybe TRBD1 (5 bases). Trimming stripped 3 bases from V and 4 bases from J, with 9 bases between. Per the germline V gene, CDR1 is MNHEY and CDR2 is SVGEGT. This CDR3 has 13 residues. The CDR3 DNA follows: TGTGCCAGCAGTTATAGCGGGGCCACTGAAGCTTTCTTT. The encoded protein is CASSYSGATEAFF.

The chain uses TRBV6-5 and TRBJ2-5, with 7 bases lining up with TRBD2. The CDR3 sequence is 14 residues long. The V gene's germline CDR1 is MNHEY and CDR2 SVGAGI. The V and J ends lost 2 bases and 4 bases, in that order; junction bases with no gene match: 4. The CDR3, as DNA: TGTGCCAGCAGTTACGGGGGGAGGGGAGAGACCCAGTACTTC. Protein: CASSYGGRGETQYF.

This clone was seen a few times. The CDR3 sequence is CASSQKTGNSGNTIYF. The CDR3 nucleotides read TGTGCCAGCAGCCAAAAGACCGGGAACTCTGGAAACACCATATATTTT. The rearrangement joins TRBV16 to TRBJ1-3; D is uncertain. V dropped 2 bases and J dropped 0 bases, with 11 bases sitting between them. CDR3 length: 16 amino acids. Germline V gene data show CDR1 as KGHSY and CDR2 as FQNENV.

This chain's CDR3 is CASSPWRGEKRGTEAFF. DNA of the CDR3: TGTGCCAGCAGCCCCTGGCGGGGGGAGAAACGTGGGACTGAAGCTTTCTTT. The chain couples TRBV21-1 to TRBJ1-1. TRBV21-1 is tagged as a pseudogene. The CDR3 has 17 amino acids.

J is TRBJ1-2 and V is TRBV2; D unclear. V shed 1 base and J shed 8 bases, with 11 bases lying between them. CDR1 and CDR2 from the germline V gene are SNHLY and FYNNEI. The CDR3 spans 13 residues. The chain's CDR3 is CASSEGPVLGYTF. The CDR3 DNA reads TGTGCCAGCAGTGAAGGTCCCGTTCTCGGCTACACCTTC.

This clone appeared once. The chain carries TRBV18 and TRBJ1-1; the D is unclear. Trimming pared 3 bases from V and 1 base from J, leaving 9 bases between. Germline CDR1 KGHSH, CDR2 LQKENI. The CDR3 has 14 residues. The CDR3, as DNA: TGTGCCAGCTCACCCCCCAGGAAGAACACTGAAGCTTTCTTT. Translation: CASSPPRKNTEAFF.

This clone has only one observation. The chain combines TRBV2 with TRBJ1-1; 7 nucleotides line up with TRBD1. Germline loops: CDR1 SNHLY, CDR2 FYNNEI. The CDR3 runs 15 residues. Trimming removed 6 bases from V and 3 bases from J; junction bases left unmatched: 10. CDR3 protein: CASSRDRTGDTEAFF. The CDR3 nucleotides read TGTGCCAGCAGCCGGGACAGAACGGGGGACACTGAAGCTTTCTTT.